The 24 T cell receptor beta chains given below trace back to one sample, sequenced in a study of pediatric ulcerative colitis (dated by TCRdb to the late 2010s). The library was obtained by the immunoSEQ multiplex PCR assay. The table was pulled from immuneACCESS by TCRdb, which kept in-frame rearrangements only. Such tables lose some clones; where checked, under half of the loss comes from unresolved V genes, and the rest has no known cause. For this sample there are some 9,100 clones; over 80% appear just once. The top ten constitute 7% of the sample. Specimen: blood. The receptor set was obtained from a girl aged 10 to 17 with moderate ulcerative colitis.

The chain has TRBV6-1 and TRBJ2-7, with unresolved D. V was trimmed by 1 base and J by 3 bases, leaving 16 bases between them. Germline CDR1 is MNHNS and CDR2 is SASEGT. This CDR3 has 16 amino acids. The CDR3 region has the DNA TGTGCCAGCAGTGAAGAGGCCAGGTGGGGTTTCTACGAGCAGTACTTC. This translates into CASSEEARWGFYEQYF.

The J gene is TRBJ2-7, the V gene TRBV18; D call uncertain. The V end lost 2 bases, the J end lost 5 bases, and 7 bases lay between the germline ends. The CDR3 loop spans 12 amino acids. Germline assignment: CDR1 KGHSH and CDR2 LQKENI. The chain's CDR3 is CASSPSGDEQYF. In nucleotides, the CDR3 is TGTGCCAGCTCACCAAGTGGGGACGAGCAGTACTTC.

The rearrangement joins TRBV11-2 to TRBJ1-1, with unresolved D. V lost 4 bases to trimming and J lost 4 bases, with 16 bases between them. CDR1 and CDR2 from the germline V gene are SGHAT and FQNNGV. CDR3 length: 15 amino acids. The CDR3 here is CASSSPMRGGTEAFF. The CDR3 bases are TGTGCCAGCAGCTCACCAATGCGGGGTGGCACTGAAGCTTTCTTT.

The genes are TRBV27 and TRBJ2-3, with 8 bases that match TRBD2. The CDR3 extends over 16 amino acids. Per the germline V gene, CDR1 is MNHEY and CDR2 is SMNVEV (reference sequence). Trimming took 4 bases from V and 3 from J; bases not matched to a gene: 9. CDR3 loop: CASSSLRGGGTDTQYF. CDR3 in DNA: TGTGCCAGCAGTTCCCTTCGGGGGGGAGGTACAGATACGCAGTATTTT.

The chain joins TRBV5-1 to TRBJ2-3; D may correspond to TRBD1 or TRBD2 (6 bases each). The V end was cut by 3 bases, the J end by 1 base, with 12 bases between. CDR1 and CDR2 from the germline V gene are SGHRS and YFSETQ. The CDR3 totals 15 residues. The CDR3 DNA reads as TGCGCCAGCAGCTCGGGGGCAGGGGGCACAGATACGCAGTATTTT. Translation: CASSSGAGGTDTQYF.

V and J are TRBV4-3 and TRBJ2-7; 15 bases align to TRBD2. The CDR3 length is 16 residues. Trimming cost V 4 bases and J 3 bases; bases outside gene matches: 4. Germline V gene data show CDR1 as LGHNA and CDR2 as YSLEER. CDR3 DNA sequence: TGCGCCAGCAGCCTTGGGACTAGCGGGGGGCACTACGAGCAGTACTTC. It yields the protein CASSLGTSGGHYEQYF.

This chain joins TRBV4-1 and TRBJ2-2; D unclear. There are 18 residues in the CDR3. Germline values: CDR1 MGHRA, CDR2 YSYEKL. The V end was cut by 1 base, the J end by 1 base, with 16 bases between. The CDR3: CASSQGVASWRNTGELFF. The CDR3 coding sequence is TGCGCCAGCAGCCAAGGGGTGGCCTCTTGGAGGAACACCGGGGAGCTGTTTTTT.

This clone appeared a single time. The chain is built from TRBV7-9 and TRBJ2-3; weak D call: TRBD1 (6 bases). V lost 1 base to trimming and J lost 2 bases, with 7 bases between them. CDR1 is SEHNR and CDR2 is FQNEAQ in the germline V gene (reference sequence). This CDR3 is 14 amino acids long. This CDR3 is CASSLGGHTDTQYF. In DNA form, the CDR3 reads TGTGCCAGCAGCTTAGGGGGACACACAGATACGCAGTATTTT.

This chain connects TRBV25-1 to TRBJ2-3; no definite D call. Germline V gives CDR1 MGHDK, CDR2 SYGVNS. The CDR3 is 12 amino acids. Deletions cut 4 bases from V and 3 bases from J, with 5 bases between. The CDR3 DNA follows: TGTGCCAGCAGTGCTCTAACAGATACGCAGTATTTT. Amino acid sequence: CASSALTDTQYF.

This chain connects TRBV27 to TRBJ2-5, with 8 bases aligning to TRBD2. The CDR3 is 14 residues long. Germline V lookup: CDR1 MNHEY, CDR2 SMNVEV (reference sequence). Trimming took 2 bases from V and 5 from J; bases not matched to a gene: 4. CDR3 in DNA: TGTGCCAGCAGTTTAAGCGGGAGAGGCGAGACCCAGTACTTC. Its protein product is CASSLSGRGETQYF.

J is TRBJ1-2 and V is TRBV30, with TRBD1 matching 9 bases. The CDR3 extends over 11 amino acids. V trimming: 5 bases; J trimming: 5 bases; junction bases outside the gene matches: 0. From germline, CDR1 is GTSNPN and CDR2 SVGIG (reference sequence). The CDR3 loop reads CAWGQGYGYTF. CDR3 DNA: TGTGCCTGGGGACAGGGGTATGGCTACACCTTC.

V and J are TRBV27 and TRBJ2-3; perhaps TRBD2 as D (6 bases). In germline, CDR1 is MNHEY, CDR2 SMNVEV (reference sequence). Between the trimmed V and J ends, which lost 3 bases and 5 bases, there was a span of 18 bases. CDR3 length: 16 amino acids. Here the CDR3 reads CASSFSGGKGRDTQYF. The CDR3 nucleotides are TGTGCCAGCAGTTTCTCCGGCGGGAAGGGGCGAGATACGCAGTATTTT.

This clone was seen only once. The rearrangement links TRBV5-6 to TRBJ1-1; D may be TRBD1 (5 bases). The germline gives CDR1 SGHDT, CDR2 YYEEEE. Trimming pared 2 bases from V and 0 bases from J, leaving 11 bases between. The CDR3 covers 15 residues. DNA for the CDR3: TGTGCCAGCAGCTTCGGAGTAGGGGTGAACACTGAAGCTTTCTTT. Its protein product is CASSFGVGVNTEAFF.

The chain has TRBV11-2 and TRBJ2-1; D ambiguous. With 3 bases removed from V and 2 bases from J, the gap between germline ends came to 11 bases. CDR3 length equals 15 residues. Germline V gene data show CDR1 as SGHAT and CDR2 as FQNNGV. CDR3 DNA sequence: TGTGCCAGCAGCTTCGTCTACGCACCCTACAATGAGCAGTTCTTC. It is translated as CASSFVYAPYNEQFF.

This clone came up a few times. The chain has TRBV5-1 and TRBJ1-5; D gene unclear. Per the germline V gene, CDR1 is SGHRS and CDR2 is YFSETQ. CDR3 size: 13 residues. Between the trimmed V and J ends, which lost 0 bases and 1 base, there was a span of 2 bases. The CDR3 loop is CASSLASNQPQHF. The CDR3 DNA follows: TGCGCCAGCAGCTTGGCCAGCAATCAGCCCCAGCATTTT.

The rearrangement uses TRBV15 and TRBJ2-2, with D maybe TRBD1 (6 bases). The V gene lost 5 bases and the J gene lost 3 bases, with 13 bases spanning the gap. The CDR3 length is 15 residues. Germline V CDR1 and CDR2: LNHNV, YYDKDF (reference sequence). The DNA for the CDR3 is TGTGCCACCAGCGAGGAGGACAGAGACACCGGGGAGCTGTTTTTT. Amino acid sequence: CATSEEDRDTGELFF.

This clone was observed once. CDR3 nucleotide sequence: TGTGCCAGCAGCCCCAAATGGGAGACCCAGTACTTC. Amino acids: CASSPKWETQYF. This sequence joins TRBV11-2 and TRBJ2-5, with D hard to call. Trimming cost V 5 bases and J 5 bases, with 9 bases left between them. The CDR3 spans 12 residues. Germline CDR1 reads SGHAT; CDR2 reads FQNNGV.

The gene calls are TRBV5-1 and TRBJ1-4; D gene unclear. This CDR3 is built from 12 residues. CDR1 and CDR2 (germline): SGHRS, YFSETQ. The germline V and J ends were trimmed by 9 bases and 6 bases, with 12 bases remaining between them. The CDR3 loop reads CATRFRHEKLFF. The DNA for the CDR3 is TGCGCCACCAGGTTCCGACATGAAAAACTGTTTTTT.

The CDR3 sequence is CASSTSGTDTQYF. Written as DNA, the CDR3 is TGCGCCAGCAGTACTAGCGGCACAGATACGCAGTATTTT. V is TRBV10-1 and J is TRBJ2-3; TRBD2 matches at 7 bases. Germline assignment: CDR1 WNHNN and CDR2 SYGVQD (reference sequence). With 5 bases clipped from V and 1 base from J, the junction kept 0 bases outside the gene matches. CDR3 length: 13 amino acids.

This clone was observed once. The V and J genes are TRBV7-9 and TRBJ1-5; D remains ambiguous. This CDR3 has 13 amino acids. Germline V CDR1 and CDR2: SEHNR, FQNEAQ (reference sequence). The V gene lost 2 bases and the J gene lost 0 bases, with 2 bases spanning the gap. CDR3 coding DNA: TGTGCCAGCAGCTTAAGTAGCAATCAGCCCCAGCATTTT. This sequence encodes CASSLSSNQPQHF.

This sequence joins TRBV28 and TRBJ1-5; TRBD1 is a possible D gene (5 bases). CDR3 length equals 13 residues. The germline gives CDR1 MDHEN, CDR2 SYDVKM. V lost 8 bases and J 0 bases, leaving 8 bases between the germline ends. The CDR3 loop reads CASGAGSNQPQHF. DNA for the CDR3: TGTGCCAGCGGGGCGGGTAGCAATCAGCCCCAGCATTTT.

This clone was seen just once. V and J are TRBV5-1 and TRBJ1-4; 8 nucleotides agree with TRBD1. The ends lost 4 bases at V and 9 bases at J; junction bases unmatched: 8. The germline CDR1 and CDR2 sequences are SGHRS and YFSETQ. CDR3 size: 14 residues. The DNA of the CDR3 is TGCGCCAGCAGCGACGGACAGGGCATGCAAAAACTGTTTTTT. It codes for CASSDGQGMQKLFF.

The chain links TRBV28 to TRBJ2-3; unclear D gene. The CDR3 runs to 13 residues. The V end lost 6 bases, the J end lost 6 bases, and 13 bases lay between the germline ends. CDR1 MDHEN and CDR2 SYDVKM come from the germline V gene. The CDR3 coding sequence is TGTGCCAGCAGCCCCCCGGTGGTGGATACGCAGTATTTT. Protein product: CASSPPVVDTQYF.

The V call is TRBV7-2, the J call TRBJ1-6; 7 bases are shared with TRBD1. The CDR3 length is 14 residues. After removal of 4 bases from V and 8 bases from J, the junction contained 5 bases not matched to a gene. Per germline, CDR1 SGHTA and CDR2 FQGNSA. DNA for the CDR3: TGTGCCAGCAGCTCAGGACAGGCCCATTCACCCCTCCACTTT. As protein: CASSSGQAHSPLHF.